Shown below are 11 T cell receptor beta chains from a single sample sequenced in a study of Ad26.COV2.S vaccination and SARS-CoV-2 variants (TCRdb year 2021). Interpreted using the paper, the time point label stands for: individuals recovered from natural SARS-CoV-2 infection. The protocol used for the library was the immunoSEQ multiplex PCR assay. TCRdb re-hosts the immuneACCESS table, in-frame sequences only. Its copies lack some clones; in the studies checked, an unresolved V gene accounts for under half of them, and the cause for the rest is not known. The table for this sample lists 180,000 or so clones; roughly nine tenths of them were counted only once. 5% to 7% of the sample comes from the top ten. This specimen was peripheral blood, taken after recovery from COVID-19. The receptors originated from a human donor who had recovered from COVID-19.

This chain joins TRBV27 and TRBJ2-7; D is undetermined. The CDR3 spans 13 residues. Trimming took 4 bases from V and 4 from J, leaving 11 bases between them. Per germline, CDR1 MNHEY and CDR2 SMNVEV (reference sequence). The CDR3 protein is CASSSASFYEQYF. The CDR3 DNA is TGTGCCAGCAGTTCCGCCTCGTTTTACGAGCAGTACTTC.

This clone came up a few times. The chain is built from TRBV2 and TRBJ2-7, with 7 bases identical to TRBD2. V shed 7 bases and J 6 bases; nucleotides not matched to a gene: 15. This CDR3 is 15 amino acids long. Germline lookup yields CDR1 SNHLY and CDR2 FYNNEI. This chain's CDR3 is CASIDSSRETVEQYF. CDR3 nucleotide sequence: TGTGCCAGCATCGACTCTTCGCGGGAGACGGTCGAGCAGTACTTC.

J is TRBJ1-6 and V is TRBV11-2, with D possibly TRBD1 on 5 matching bases. This CDR3 is built from 15 residues. CDR1 is SGHAT and CDR2 is FQNNGV in the germline V gene. V gave up 0 bases and J gave up 10 bases, with 13 bases separating them. The CDR3 reads CASSLEWGNESPLHF. CDR3 coding DNA: TGTGCCAGCAGCTTAGAATGGGGCAACGAATCACCCCTCCACTTT.

V and J are TRBV18 and TRBJ2-2; 10 positions match TRBD1. The V segment lost 3 bases and the J segment 6 bases; nucleotides outside the gene matches: 10. The CDR3 consists of 17 residues. Germline V gives CDR1 KGHSH, CDR2 LQKENI. This CDR3 is CASSPRSGQGRPGELFF. DNA of the CDR3: TGTGCCAGCTCACCTCGCTCGGGACAGGGGCGGCCCGGGGAGCTGTTTTTT.

V is TRBV19 and J is TRBJ1-2; a possible D gene is TRBD1 (5 bases). The CDR3 has 15 residues. Germline values: CDR1 LNHDA, CDR2 SQIVND (reference sequence). The germline V and J ends were trimmed by 6 bases and 0 bases, with 14 bases remaining between them. CDR3 in DNA: TGTGCCAGTAGAAAAGACTTGGACACTAACTATGGCTACACCTTC. It specifies CASRKDLDTNYGYTF. The whole variable domain, remainder taken from reference TRBV19 and TRBJ1-2, is DGGITQSPKYLFRKEGQNVTLSCEQNLNHDAMYWYRQDPGQGLRLIYYSQIVNDFQKGDIAEGYSVSREKKESFPLTVTSAQKNPTAFYLCASRKDLDTNYGYTFGSGTRLTVV.

The chain carries TRBV6-4 and TRBJ2-1; 15 positions match TRBD2. The germline V gene has CDR1 MRHNA and CDR2 SNTAGT. This CDR3 has 16 amino acids. Trimming removed 5 bases from V and 7 bases from J; junction bases left unmatched: 6. The chain's CDR3 is CASSSGLAGGQNEQFF. CDR3 sequence (DNA): TGTGCCAGCAGTTCCGGACTAGCGGGGGGGCAGAATGAGCAGTTCTTC.

This sequence joins TRBV7-2 and TRBJ2-7; 10 bases are shared with TRBD1. Germline CDR1 reads SGHTA; CDR2 reads FQGNSA. With 5 bases clipped from V and 2 bases from J, the junction kept 6 bases outside the gene matches. The CDR3 length is 15 residues. The CDR3 region is CASSTGQGGPYEQYF. For the CDR3, the DNA is TGTGCCAGCAGCACCGGACAGGGGGGACCCTACGAGCAGTACTTC.

This clone appeared a few times. CDR3 protein: CASSSFNTGELFF. DNA of the CDR3: TGTGCCAGCAGCTCATTTAACACCGGGGAGCTGTTTTTT. V usage is TRBV7-3 and J usage is TRBJ2-2, with D hard to call. V shed 4 bases and J shed 2 bases, with 5 bases lying between them. In germline, CDR1 is SGHTA, CDR2 FQGTGA. There are 13 residues in the CDR3.

The V gene is TRBV11-2, the J gene TRBJ1-2; TRBD1 matches 8 bases. The CDR3 spans 13 residues. The V gene end was trimmed by 5 bases and the J gene end by 3 bases; junction bases not matched to a gene: 2. Germline CDR1 and CDR2: SGHAT and FQNNGV. The CDR3 DNA follows: TGTGCCAGCAGCGTGACAGGGGACTATGGCTACACCTTC. This translates into CASSVTGDYGYTF.

V and J are TRBV5-1 and TRBJ1-1, with D possibly TRBD1 on 5 matching bases. The CDR3 spans 14 residues. Trimming removed 0 bases from V and 2 bases from J, with 8 bases in between. Germline V gene lookup returns CDR1 SGHRS and CDR2 YFSETQ. The CDR3 region is CASSLGQSNTEAFF. The CDR3, as DNA: TGCGCCAGCAGCTTGGGACAGTCTAACACTGAAGCTTTCTTT.

The chain is built from TRBV9 and TRBJ2-3; either TRBD1 or TRBD2 may fit D (5 bases each). The V gene lost 0 bases and the J gene lost 1 base, with 15 bases spanning the gap. The CDR3 length is 17 residues. Germline V gene data show CDR1 as SGDLS and CDR2 as YYNGEE. In nucleotides, the CDR3 is TGTGCCAGCAGCGTAGGGGGCTTGCCGCGGGGCACAGATACGCAGTATTTT. This gives the protein CASSVGGLPRGTDTQYF. The full variable domain, its missing parts supplied by reference TRBV9 and TRBJ2-3, is DSGVTQTPKHLITATGQRVTLRCSPRSGDLSVYWYQQSLDQGLQFLIQYYNGEERAKGNILERFSAQQFPDLHSELNLSSLELGDSALYFCASSVGGLPRGTDTQYFGPGTRLTVL.